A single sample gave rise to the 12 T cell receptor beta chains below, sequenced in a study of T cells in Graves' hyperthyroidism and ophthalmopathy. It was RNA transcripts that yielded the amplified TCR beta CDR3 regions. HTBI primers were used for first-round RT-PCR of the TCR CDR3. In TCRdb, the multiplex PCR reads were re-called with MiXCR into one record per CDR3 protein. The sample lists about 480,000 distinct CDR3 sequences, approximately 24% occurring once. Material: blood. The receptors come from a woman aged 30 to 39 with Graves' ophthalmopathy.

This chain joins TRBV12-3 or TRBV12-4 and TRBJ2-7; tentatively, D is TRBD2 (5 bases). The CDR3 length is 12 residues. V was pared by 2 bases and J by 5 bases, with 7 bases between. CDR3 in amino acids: CASSLLANEQYF. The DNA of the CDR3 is TGTGCCAGCAGTTTATTAGCGAACGAGCAGTACTTC.

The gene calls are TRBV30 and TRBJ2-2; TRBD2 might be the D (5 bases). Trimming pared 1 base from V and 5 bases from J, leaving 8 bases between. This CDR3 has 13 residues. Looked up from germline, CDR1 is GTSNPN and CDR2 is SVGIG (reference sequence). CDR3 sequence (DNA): TGTGCCTGGAGTGCTACTAGTACCGGGGAGCTGTTTTTT. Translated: CAWSATSTGELFF.

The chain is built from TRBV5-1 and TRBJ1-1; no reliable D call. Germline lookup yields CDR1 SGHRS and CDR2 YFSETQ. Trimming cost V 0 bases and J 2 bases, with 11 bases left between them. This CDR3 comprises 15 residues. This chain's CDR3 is CASSLGSTLNTEAFF. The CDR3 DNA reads TGCGCCAGCAGCTTGGGGTCCACTCTAAACACTGAAGCTTTCTTT.

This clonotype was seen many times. CDR3 nucleotide sequence: TGTGCCAGCAGGGCCGCAGGTTGGGGCGCGAACACCGGGGAGCTGTTTTTT. Amino acid sequence: CASRAAGWGANTGELFF. This chain uses TRBV6-4 with TRBJ2-2, with a tentative D call TRBD1 (5 bases). The CDR3 consists of 17 residues. Germline-derived CDR1 and CDR2 are MRHNA and SNTAGT. With 6 bases removed from V and 0 bases from J, the gap between germline ends came to 17 bases.

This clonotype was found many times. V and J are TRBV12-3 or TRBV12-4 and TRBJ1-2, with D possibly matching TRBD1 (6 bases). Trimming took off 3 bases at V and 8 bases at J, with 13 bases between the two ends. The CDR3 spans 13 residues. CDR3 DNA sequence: TGTGCCAGCAGTTTTGGGACATATGACGGCTACACCTTC. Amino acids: CASSFGTYDGYTF.

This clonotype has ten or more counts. The CDR3 sequence is CASTLAFGDGGYTF. The CDR3 DNA sequence: TGTGCCAGCACCCTAGCCTTCGGTGACGGGGGCTACACCTTC. This chain links TRBV7-2 with TRBJ1-2; D gene unclear. V lost 7 bases and J 8 bases, leaving 20 bases between the germline ends. The CDR3 sequence is 14 residues long. In germline, CDR1 is SGHTA, CDR2 FQGNSA. The whole variable domain, filled in from reference TRBV7-2 and TRBJ1-2, reads GAGVSQSPSNKVTEKGKDVELRCDPISGHTALYWYRQSLGQGLEFLIYFQGNSAPDKSGLPSDRFSAERTGGSVSTLTIQRTQQEDSAVYLCASTLAFGDGGYTFGSGTRLTVV.

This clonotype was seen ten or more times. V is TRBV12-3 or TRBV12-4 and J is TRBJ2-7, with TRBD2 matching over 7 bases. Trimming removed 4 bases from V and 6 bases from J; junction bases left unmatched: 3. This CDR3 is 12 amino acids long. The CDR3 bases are TGTGCCAGCAGTTGGGGCGGGGGCGAGCAGTACTTC. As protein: CASSWGGGEQYF.

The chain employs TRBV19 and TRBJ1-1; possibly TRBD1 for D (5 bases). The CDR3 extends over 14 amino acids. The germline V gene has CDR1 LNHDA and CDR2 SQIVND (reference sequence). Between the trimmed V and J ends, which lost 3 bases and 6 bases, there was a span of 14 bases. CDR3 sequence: CASSITGRWSEAFF. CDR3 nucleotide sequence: TGTGCCAGTAGTATTACGGGGCGGTGGTCTGAAGCTTTCTTT.

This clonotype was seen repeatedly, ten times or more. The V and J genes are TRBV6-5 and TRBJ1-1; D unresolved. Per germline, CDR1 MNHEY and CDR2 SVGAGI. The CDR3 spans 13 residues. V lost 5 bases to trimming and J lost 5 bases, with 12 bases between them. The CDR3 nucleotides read TGTGCCAGCAGTAGGCCTAGCGGGACTGAAGCTTTCTTT. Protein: CASSRPSGTEAFF.

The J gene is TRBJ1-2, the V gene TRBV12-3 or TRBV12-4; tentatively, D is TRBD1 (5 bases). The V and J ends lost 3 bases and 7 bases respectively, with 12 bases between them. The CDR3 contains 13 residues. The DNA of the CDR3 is TGTGCCAGCAGTTTCTCAGGGAGGGGTGGCTACACCTTC. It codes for CASSFSGRGGYTF.

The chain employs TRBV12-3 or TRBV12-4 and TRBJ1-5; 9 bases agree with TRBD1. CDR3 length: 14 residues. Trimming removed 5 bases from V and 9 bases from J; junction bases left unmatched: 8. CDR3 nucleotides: TGTGCCAGCAGTCCCCGGGACAGGGCTGGGCCCCAGCATTTT. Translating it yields CASSPRDRAGPQHF.

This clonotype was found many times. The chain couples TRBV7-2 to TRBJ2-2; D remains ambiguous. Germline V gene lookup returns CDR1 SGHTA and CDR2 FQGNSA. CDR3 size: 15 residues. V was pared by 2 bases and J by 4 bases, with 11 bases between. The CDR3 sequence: CASSLTLSSTGELFF. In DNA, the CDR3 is TGTGCCAGCAGCTTAACCCTATCTAGCACCGGGGAGCTGTTTTTT.